The T cell receptor (beta chain) described here comes from a study of T cell repertoires in cytomegalovirus infection. This clonotype occurred a few times. Each CDR3 protein gets one entry after TCRdb re-called the reads with MiXCR. The sample lists some 240,000 distinct CDR3 sequences; about a sixth were seen once. Looked up from germline, CDR1 is LGHNA and CDR2 is YNFKEQ. The CDR3 is 19 amino acids. After removal of 0 bases from V and 5 bases from J, the junction contained 17 bases not matched to a gene. The chain recombines TRBV4-2 with TRBJ1-1; 8 nucleotides align to TRBD1. The specimen was CD8+ T cells from PBMCs. The TCR comes from a human donor in good health (CMV status not recorded). Some clones in this sample may be carry-over from other donors' samples. This CDR3 reads CASSQDSTARGLVQTEAFF. CDR3 coding DNA: TGTGCCAGCAGCCAAGATTCGACGGCCAGGGGGCTTGTTCAAACTGAAGCTTTCTTT.